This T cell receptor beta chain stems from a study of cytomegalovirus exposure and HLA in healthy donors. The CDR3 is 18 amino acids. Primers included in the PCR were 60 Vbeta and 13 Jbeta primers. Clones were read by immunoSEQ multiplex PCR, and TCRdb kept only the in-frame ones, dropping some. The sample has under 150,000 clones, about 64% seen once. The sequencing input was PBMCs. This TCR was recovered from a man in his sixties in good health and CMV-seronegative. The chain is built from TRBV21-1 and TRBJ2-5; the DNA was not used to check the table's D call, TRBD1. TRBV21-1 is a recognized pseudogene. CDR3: CASSIWDPGQGNGETQYF. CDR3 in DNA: TGTGCCAGCAGCATCTGGGACCCTGGACAGGGGAATGGAGAGACCCAGTACTTC.